These 24 T cell receptor beta chains share one sample of origin, sequenced in a study of T cell repertoires in aging, cancer and after chemotherapy. TRB rearrangements spanning V, D and J were amplified using mixed TRB-A/B primers. TCRdb re-analysed the multiplex PCR reads in MiXCR, keeping a single row per CDR3 protein. Of some 4,000 distinct CDR3 sequences in the sample, about a quarter were seen once. Amplification of TCR beta used genomic DNA extracted from peripheral blood. The sequencing input was blood. Every receptor here comes from a human donor with a blood cancer.

This clonotype qualifies as medium-sized (0.01 to 0.1%). This sequence joins TRBV6-5 and TRBJ2-2; the D gene is possibly TRBD2 (6 bases). V was trimmed by 0 bases and J by 6 bases, leaving 17 bases between them. The germline gives CDR1 MNHEY, CDR2 SVGAGI. The CDR3 consists of 17 residues. CDR3 in DNA: TGTGCCAGCAGTTACTCGAATTCGGGAGTAAGCTCCGGGGAGCTGTTTTTT. Protein: CASSYSNSGVSSGELFF.

J is TRBJ2-6 and V is TRBV5-1, with 9 bases matching TRBD1. Germline V gene sequence: CDR1 SGHRS, CDR2 YFSETQ. After removal of 4 bases from V and 1 base from J, the junction contained 15 bases not matched to a gene. This CDR3 is built from 20 residues. CDR3 protein: CASSNTAQDRGGSGANVLTF. The DNA of the CDR3 is TGCGCCAGCAGCAATACAGCACAGGACAGGGGCGGGTCTGGGGCCAACGTCCTGACTTTC.

By share of the sample, this clonotype is medium-sized (0.01 to 0.1%). The chain combines TRBV19 with TRBJ2-3; 7 positions match TRBD2. This CDR3 spans 16 amino acids. V lost 3 bases and J lost 4; bases outside the gene matches: 10. CDR1 and CDR2 (germline): LNHDA, SQIVND (reference sequence). CDR3 nucleotides: TGTGCCAGTAGTATCACCGGCTCTCGGGGGGCAGATACGCAGTATTTT. It translates to CASSITGSRGADTQYF.

The gene calls are TRBV7-6 and TRBJ1-4, with TRBD1 matching over 9 bases. This CDR3 region has 15 residues. Germline CDR1 reads SGHVS; CDR2 reads FNYEAQ. J was trimmed by 7 bases and V by 5 bases; bases with no gene match: 8. CDR3 coding DNA: TGTGCCAGCAGCCCGAGGACAGGGGAAGGTGAAAAACTGTTTTTT. It yields the protein CASSPRTGEGEKLFF.

J is TRBJ2-3 and V is TRBV5-1, with 7 bases identical to TRBD1. Germline-derived CDR1 and CDR2 are SGHRS and YFSETQ. This CDR3 comprises 16 residues. V trimming: 4 bases; J trimming: 4 bases; junction bases outside the gene matches: 12. CDR3 region: CASSRSGRQGADTQYF. CDR3 coding DNA: TGCGCCAGCAGCCGTAGTGGACGACAGGGCGCAGATACGCAGTATTTT.

The table lists this clonotype with a few counts. The chain joins TRBV7-9 to TRBJ1-2; tentative D call: TRBD1 (5 bases). Germline loops: CDR1 SEHNR, CDR2 FQNEAQ (reference sequence). V was clipped by 5 bases and J by 8 bases, with 15 bases between them. The CDR3 covers 13 residues. The CDR3 bases are TGTGCCAGCAGCCCGGAACACGAGGGGGGCTACACCTTC. It codes for CASSPEHEGGYTF.

A few counts support this clonotype. This chain connects TRBV24-1 to TRBJ2-4; TRBD1 matches 7 bases. The germline CDR1 and CDR2 sequences are KGHDR and SFDVKD. The CDR3 runs to 12 residues. V gave up 9 bases and J gave up 9 bases; unmatched junction bases: 7. The CDR3 region is CATQRGRVIQYF. Written as DNA, the CDR3 is TGTGCCACCCAAAGGGGGCGAGTCATTCAGTACTTC.

This chain links TRBV5-1 with TRBJ2-3; no clear D. The CDR3 contains 14 residues. The germline V gene has CDR1 SGHRS and CDR2 YFSETQ. V lost 0 bases and J lost 3, with 8 bases in between. CDR3 residues: CASSLEEGTDTQYF. DNA for the CDR3: TGCGCCAGCAGCTTGGAGGAAGGGACAGATACGCAGTATTTT.

This chain links TRBV27 with TRBJ2-7; 10 positions match TRBD2. Trimming removed 2 bases from V and 2 bases from J; junction bases left unmatched: 9. This CDR3 spans 17 amino acids. Germline-derived CDR1 and CDR2 are MNHEY and SMNVEV (reference sequence). CDR3 region: CASSLTHSGRPPYEQYF. In nucleotides, the CDR3 is TGTGCCAGCAGTTTAACCCATAGCGGGAGGCCCCCCTACGAGCAGTACTTC.

V usage is TRBV5-4 and J usage is TRBJ2-5, with TRBD1 identical over 9 bases. Looked up from germline, CDR1 is SGHNT and CDR2 is YYREEE (reference sequence). This CDR3 contains 14 residues. Unmatched junction bases numbered 6, after V lost 4 bases and J lost 5 bases. For the CDR3, the DNA is TGTGCCAGCAGCCAACAGACAGGGGGGGAGACCCAGTACTTC. Amino acids: CASSQQTGGETQYF.

This clonotype was recorded a few times. The chain recombines TRBV19 with TRBJ2-3, with 7 bases matching TRBD2. This CDR3 has 16 amino acids. The trim removed 8 bases at V and 2 bases at J, leaving 13 bases unmatched. The germline gives CDR1 LNHDA, CDR2 SQIVND (reference sequence). The DNA of the CDR3 is TGTGCCAGTCGACTCACCGGGACTACACCCACAGATACGCAGTATTTT. Protein: CASRLTGTTPTDTQYF.

The chain employs TRBV7-3 and TRBJ2-3; weak D call: TRBD1 (5 bases). V was cut by 5 bases and J by 2 bases, with 17 bases left in between. CDR1 and CDR2 (germline): SGHTA, FQGTGA. CDR3 length: 16 amino acids. The CDR3 DNA follows: TGTGCCAGCAGCACCCAGGGTGGCTCAATCACAGATACGCAGTATTTT. Amino acid sequence: CASSTQGGSITDTQYF.

The V and J genes are TRBV19 and TRBJ1-4; 8 bases match TRBD1. The CDR3 runs 16 residues. CDR1 LNHDA and CDR2 SQIVND come from the germline V gene (reference sequence). V was pared by 3 bases and J by 5 bases, with 8 bases of the junction left unmatched. In DNA, the CDR3 is TGTGCCAGTAGTATGGGGACAGGCGAATTCAATGAAAAACTGTTTTTT. Protein product: CASSMGTGEFNEKLFF.

The V call is TRBV5-1, the J call TRBJ2-3, with 10 bases matching TRBD2. Germline loops: CDR1 SGHRS, CDR2 YFSETQ. V was clipped by 4 bases and J by 1 base; unmatched bases: 6. This CDR3 has 16 residues. The CDR3 is CASSPSGSTGTDTQYF. CDR3 nucleotides: TGCGCCAGCAGCCCTAGCGGGAGTACTGGCACAGATACGCAGTATTTT.

This clonotype qualifies as medium-sized (0.01 to 0.1%). The genes are TRBV11-2 and TRBJ2-7, with D tentatively TRBD1 (6 bases). The CDR3 extends over 15 amino acids. Trimming took off 0 bases at V and 2 bases at J, with 11 bases between the two ends. Germline V gives CDR1 SGHAT, CDR2 FQNNGV. CDR3 region: CASSLERTAAYEQYF. In nucleotides, the CDR3 is TGTGCCAGCAGCTTAGAAAGGACAGCAGCCTACGAGCAGTACTTC.

The sample holds a few counts of this clonotype. The chain couples TRBV12-3 or TRBV12-4 to TRBJ2-3, with 9 positions matching TRBD2. V was pared by 3 bases and J by 5 bases, with 9 bases of the junction left unmatched. The CDR3 is made up of 16 amino acids. This CDR3 is CASSFGREGRVDTQYF. CDR3 bases: TGTGCCAGCAGTTTTGGGCGGGAGGGCCGCGTAGATACGCAGTATTTT.

The chain recombines TRBV27 with TRBJ2-2; TRBD2 agrees at 12 bases. This CDR3 contains 14 residues. The germline V gene encodes CDR1 MNHEY and CDR2 SMNVEV (reference sequence). The J segment lost 7 bases and the V segment lost 4 bases, leaving 1 base of the junction unmatched. CDR3 amino acids: CASSSLAGGGELFF. CDR3 sequence (DNA): TGTGCCAGCAGTTCACTAGCGGGAGGCGGGGAGCTGTTTTTT.

This clonotype is labeled medium-sized. The chain carries TRBV6-5 and TRBJ2-3; no firm D call. CDR1 MNHEY and CDR2 SVGAGI come from the germline V gene. The CDR3 is made up of 16 amino acids. Trimming left V 0 bases short and J 4 bases short, with 14 bases between. The CDR3 DNA follows: TGTGCCAGCAGTTACTCAATAGCTGTGGGCGCAGATACGCAGTATTTT. Translating it yields CASSYSIAVGADTQYF.

The V call is TRBV5-8, the J call TRBJ1-2; 7 positions agree with TRBD1. Trimming cost V 4 bases and J 4 bases; bases outside gene matches: 10. Germline V lookup: CDR1 SGHTS, CDR2 YDEGEE. This CDR3 is 15 amino acids long. In nucleotides, the CDR3 is TGTGCCAGCAGCCAACGGGACAGAAACCTCTATGGCTACACCTTC. Residues: CASSQRDRNLYGYTF. The entire variable domain, with the rest obtained from reference TRBV5-8 and TRBJ1-2, is as follows: EAGVTQSPTHLIKTRGQQATLRCSPISGHTSVYWYQQALGLGLQFLLWYDEGEERNRGNFPPRFSGRQFPNYSSELNVNALELEDSALYLCASSQRDRNLYGYTFGSGTRLTVV.

This rearrangement joins TRBV6-1 to TRBJ2-1, with 11 bases that match TRBD2. The germline CDR1 and CDR2 sequences are MNHNS and SASEGT. J lost 10 bases, V lost 4 bases, and 6 bases had no gene match. CDR3 length: 14 residues. In nucleotides, the CDR3 is TGTGCCAGCAGTGGACTAGCGGGGTGGGGGGAGCAGTTCTTC. As protein: CASSGLAGWGEQFF.

This chain connects TRBV30 to TRBJ1-1, with D perhaps matching TRBD1 (5 bases). V lost 0 bases to trimming and J lost 5 bases, with 10 bases between them. Germline V gene sequence: CDR1 GTSNPN, CDR2 SVGIG (reference sequence). This CDR3 has 13 amino acids. The CDR3 bases are TGTGCCTGGAGTGTACGGGGGGGGACTGAAGCTTTCTTT. Its translation: CAWSVRGGTEAFF.

This clonotype is labeled as medium-sized. The chain carries TRBV19 and TRBJ2-3; 10 bases are shared with TRBD1. There are 15 residues in the CDR3. Germline lookup yields CDR1 LNHDA and CDR2 SQIVND (reference sequence). The V segment lost 5 bases and the J segment 6 bases; nucleotides outside the gene matches: 8. CDR3 nucleotides: TGTGCCAGTAGTGTTGGGGGACAGGGGATCGATACGCAGTATTTT. Amino acids: CASSVGGQGIDTQYF.

The chain carries TRBV20-1 and TRBJ1-2, with unresolved D. Germline CDR1 and CDR2: DFQATT and SNEGSKA (reference sequence). Deletions cut 3 bases from V and 4 bases from J, with 12 bases between. CDR3 length: 13 residues. CDR3 residues: CSARLEGGYGYTF. The CDR3, as DNA: TGCAGTGCTAGGCTCGAAGGTGGCTATGGCTACACCTTC.

This chain connects TRBV2 to TRBJ1-5; D is ambiguous. This CDR3 has 12 amino acids. V dropped 7 bases and J dropped 2 bases, with 6 bases sitting between them. From germline, CDR1 is SNHLY and CDR2 FYNNEI. CDR3 bases: TGTGCCAGCAATCGGGGCAATCAGCCCCAGCATTTT. It codes for CASNRGNQPQHF.